The 3 T cell receptor beta chains presented below share a single source sample, sequenced in a study of post-analysis software for immune sequencing data. General study results and limits: Elevated frequency relative to controls characterized roughly 5 TRBV segments in patients, TRBV5-6, TRBV5-1 and TRBV20-1 among them.

Unique molecular identifiers featured in each of the TCR beta cDNA libraries. TCRdb reprocessed the PCR reads via MiXCR and lists one record per CDR3 protein. The sample contains 650,000 to 850,000 distinct CDR3 sequences, roughly half of which appear only once. No antigens are known for them. The sample was blood. The source is a girl aged 10 to 17 with multiple sclerosis.

The V and J genes are TRBV11-2 and TRBJ2-5; D is unresolved. The CDR3 has 13 amino acids. Trimming shortened V by 5 bases and J by 5 bases, and 12 bases separated the two germline ends. The germline CDR1 and CDR2 sequences are SGHAT and FQNNGV. CDR3 nucleotide sequence: TGTGCCAGCAGCCCCTTACTCTTGGAGACCCAGTACTTC. Translation: CASSPLLLETQYF.

The rearrangement links TRBV20-1 to TRBJ2-5; possibly TRBD2 for D (6 bases). Looked up from germline, CDR1 is DFQATT and CDR2 is SNEGSKA (reference sequence). The CDR3 has 14 amino acids. The V and J ends lost 3 bases and 0 bases respectively, with 11 bases between them. The CDR3 region has the DNA TGCAGTGCTAGGCGCGGGACCAACCAAGAGACCCAGTACTTC. It yields the protein CSARRGTNQETQYF.

Notes on this clonotype: The junction departs from germline at one end; a sequencing error may be responsible. The V gene is TRBV11-3, the J gene TRBJ2-1; D remains ambiguous. The CDR3 length is 15 residues. Germline CDR1 and CDR2: SGHNT and YENEEA. This CDR3 is CASSVESSGFVEQFF. CDR3 nucleotide sequence: TGTGCCAGCAGCGTAGAGTCTAGTGGATTCGTTGAGCAGTTCTTC.